Listed below are T cell receptor beta chains from one sample, sequenced in a study of blood T cell repertoires in COVID-19. Method: immunoSEQ multiplex PCR; TCRdb's copy keeps in-frame clones and lacks some. The table lists a few hundred thousand clones, more than 75% of them singletons. The sequenced material came from peripheral blood. These TCRs come from a human donor with acute or convalescent COVID-19. The donor label of this sample is uncertain. Both conserved end residues are part of each CDR3. A D gene is named only where the DNA matches it firmly. Clone size is stated in some rows and not others, as once, few, many or a class when expanded.

>.|TRBV30|TRBJ2-7|once
TGTGCCTGGAGCCTTATACAGGGTAGCGAGCAGTACTTC
CAWSLIQGSEQYF
>.|TRBV20-1|TRBJ1-2|once
TGCAGTGCTAGAGGTTTAGAGCGATTTACCTTC
CSARGLERFTF
>TRBD1|TRBV2|TRBJ2-7|.
TGTGCCAGCAGCCGGGACAGGGGGTTCTACGAGCAGTACTTC
CASSRDRGFYEQYF
>.|TRBV3-1/TRBV3-2|TRBJ2-7|.
TGTGCCAGCAGCCAGCAGGGGACTAAGCAGTACTTC
CASSQQGTKQYF
>TRBD2|TRBV2|TRBJ2-5|few
TGTGCCAGCAGTGTGGCTAGCGGGGGACCCCAAGAGACCCAGTACTTC
CASSVASGGPQETQYF
>.|TRBV13|TRBJ2-1|.
TGTGCCAGCAGCCAACGGTTGTCCCCAGGCAATGAGCAGTTCTTC
CASSQRLSPGNEQFF
>.|TRBV3-1/TRBV3-2|TRBJ1-2|.
TGTGCCAGCAGCCAAGCAAGGTCCGGGGGTAACTATGGCTACACCTTC
CASSQARSGGNYGYTF
>.|TRBV6-1|TRBJ1-1|.
TGTGCCAGCAGTGAAGGAAGGGGGTGGAACACTGAAGCTTTCTTT
CASSEGRGWNTEAFF
>.|TRBV14|TRBJ1-1|.
TGTGCCAGCAGCCAAGGAGAGCACACAGAACGACCTGAACCCACTGAAGCTTTCTTT
CASSQGEHTERPEPTEAFF
>.|TRBV3-1/TRBV3-2|TRBJ1-5|.
TGTGCCAGCAGCCAAGCAGACTACAATCAGCCCCAGCATTTT
CASSQADYNQPQHF
>.|TRBV11-2|TRBJ2-7|once
TGTGCCAGCAGCTTAGACAGGGGTCAGAACGAGCAGTACTTC
CASSLDRGQNEQYF
>.|TRBV6-1|TRBJ1-5|.
TGTGCCAGCAGTGAAGGGGGTTTTGGGGCAGGGCATCAGCCCCAGCATTTT
CASSEGGFGAGHQPQHF
>TRBD1|TRBV11-2|TRBJ2-7|.
TGTGCCAGCAGCTCCAGGGGGCGTGAGTACGAGCAGTACTTC
CASSSRGREYEQYF
>TRBD1|TRBV2|TRBJ1-5|.
TGTGCCAGCAGCGCCGGGACAGGCAGGAATCAGCCCCAGCATTTT
CASSAGTGRNQPQHF
>TRBD1|TRBV6-1|TRBJ2-3|.
TGTGCCAGCAGGGAAGACAGGGGGACAGATACGCAGTATTTT
CASREDRGTDTQYF
>.|TRBV30|TRBJ1-2|.
TGTGCCTGGAGCGTCCCCCAGGGAGGGGGTGGCTACACCTTC
CAWSVPQGGGGYTF
>.|TRBV6-5|TRBJ1-2|.
TGTGTGACAGAGTTTAACTATGGCTACACCTTC
CVTEFNYGYTF
>TRBD1|TRBV18|TRBJ1-5|.
TGTGCCAGCTCTCCTATCGGACAGGGGCAGCCCCAGCATTTT
CASSPIGQGQPQHF
>.|TRBV4-2|TRBJ1-2|once
TGTGCCAGCAGCCAACCCAACAGGGTCAACTATGGCTACACCTTC
CASSQPNRVNYGYTF
>TRBD1|TRBV19|TRBJ1-2|.
TGTGCCAGCCGACAGGGGCCCTATGGCTACACCTTC
CASRQGPYGYTF
>.|TRBV5-1|TRBJ2-7|few
TGCGCCAGCAGCTTGGAGGACTCTCGCTACGAGCAGTACTTC
CASSLEDSRYEQYF
>TRBD2|TRBV5-1|TRBJ2-1|few
TGCGCCAGCAGTAAGCGGGGGGGACACAATGAGCAGTTCTTC
CASSKRGGHNEQFF
>.|TRBV28|TRBJ2-6|.
TGTGCCAGCAGGAGGGGGCGGGGCACTGGGGCCAACGTCCTGACTTTC
CASRRGRGTGANVLTF
>TRBD1|TRBV28|TRBJ1-1|.
TGTGCCAGCAGTCCCTCGACAGGGTCGTACACTGAAGCTTTCTTT
CASSPSTGSYTEAFF
>.|TRBV11-2|TRBJ1-4|.
TGTGCCAGCAGCATACAGTCGGGAAATGAAAAACTGTTTTTT
CASSIQSGNEKLFF
>.|TRBV9|TRBJ2-7|.
TGTGCCAGCAGCGTGGTCACCGGGGGAGGCGAGCAGTACTTC
CASSVVTGGGEQYF
>.|TRBV2|TRBJ1-1|.
TGTGCCTTCTTCTACGGCACTGAAGCTTTCTTT
CAFFYGTEAFF
>.|TRBV19|TRBJ1-5|.
TGTGCCAGTAGCCAGGGGTCGGGCAATCAGCCCCAGCATTTT
CASSQGSGNQPQHF
>.|TRBV9|TRBJ1-3|.
TGTGCCAGCAGCGTGGCCCAGGGGACGGGAACCGGAAACACCATATATTTT
CASSVAQGTGTGNTIYF
>.|TRBV30|TRBJ1-3|once
TGTGCCTTCCCGGACGGGACTGGAAACACCATATATTTT
CAFPDGTGNTIYF
>.|TRBV27|TRBJ1-6|.
TGTGCCAGCAGTTTCGGGAGCTCCTATAATTCACCCCTCCACTTT
CASSFGSSYNSPLHF
>TRBD2|TRBV6-5|TRBJ2-1|once
TGTGCCAGCAGTTCCTTAGCGGGACTGGGGGTCAATGAGCAGTTCTTC
CASSSLAGLGVNEQFF
>TRBD2|TRBV30|TRBJ2-3|.
TGTGCCTCCCCAGGACTAGCGGGAGTTACAGATACGCAGTATTTT
CASPGLAGVTDTQYF
>.|TRBV5-1|TRBJ2-5|.
TGCGCCAGCAGCCCCGGAGGAACGCAAGAGACCCAGTACTTC
CASSPGGTQETQYF
>.|TRBV7-9|TRBJ1-1|.
TGTGCCGACGGGAACATGAACACTGAAGCTTTCTTT
CADGNMNTEAFF
>.|TRBV7-8|TRBJ1-5|.
TGTGCCAGCAGCTTAGCCGGATCCCATTGGGCCAATCAGCCCCAGCATTTT
CASSLAGSHWANQPQHF
>TRBD1|TRBV27|TRBJ1-1|.
TGTGCCAGCAGTTTTGGGACAGGGGGCACTGAAGCTTTCTTT
CASSFGTGGTEAFF
>.|TRBV6-5|TRBJ2-1|.
TGTGCCAGCAAGAGACAGGTTCTCGCCTACAATGAGCAGTTCTTC
CASKRQVLAYNEQFF
>.|TRBV7-6|TRBJ1-1|.
TGTGCCAGCAGCTTAACACAGGGAGGGATGAACACTGAAGCTTTCTTT
CASSLTQGGMNTEAFF
>.|TRBV2|TRBJ1-5|few
TGTGCCAGCAGTAGGACAGGCAATCAGCCCCAGCATTTT
CASSRTGNQPQHF
>TRBD1|TRBV19|TRBJ1-6|.
TGTGCCAGTAGAACACAGGGGGGGAATAATTCACCCCTCCACTTT
CASRTQGGNNSPLHF
>TRBD1|TRBV3-1/TRBV3-2|TRBJ1-2|once
TGTGCCAGCAGTCAACAGGGGGCGAAGGGCTACACCTTC
CASSQQGAKGYTF
>TRBD1|TRBV28|TRBJ1-2|few
TGTGCCAGCAGTTTGGGGGGACAGGGGGCTTACTATGGCTACACCTTC
CASSLGGQGAYYGYTF
>TRBD2|TRBV11-2|TRBJ2-1|.
TGTGCCAGCAGCTCAAGCGGGAGCTCCTACAATGAGCAGTTCTTC
CASSSSGSSYNEQFF
>TRBD2|TRBV5-1|TRBJ2-2|few
TGCGCCAGCAGCCCGGGACTAGCGGGAGTACGGACCGGGGAGCTGTTTTTT
CASSPGLAGVRTGELFF
>.|TRBV19|TRBJ2-5|.
TGTGCCAGTAGTCGCCTGGCCAACAAAGAGACCCAGTACTTC
CASSRLANKETQYF
>.|TRBV4-1|TRBJ1-6|.
TGCGCCAGCAGCCAAGGGGCCTACCCCCTCTCTTCACCCCTCCACTTT
CASSQGAYPLSSPLHF
>TRBD2|TRBV5-1|TRBJ2-3|.
TGCGCCAGCAGCTCGGGCGGGAGTAGCCCAGATACGCAGTATTTT
CASSSGGSSPDTQYF
>.|TRBV29-1|TRBJ2-7|.
TGCAGCGTTGCGGGTACCCCCCGGGGGGAGCAGTACTTC
CSVAGTPRGEQYF
>.|TRBV2|TRBJ2-1|.
TGTGCCCGCACGGTTGGGGGGAGGGGGGGCAATGAGCAGTTCTTC
CARTVGGRGGNEQFF
>TRBD1|TRBV3-1/TRBV3-2|TRBJ2-1|.
TGTGCCAGCAGCCAAGGTTCGACAGGGAGCTCCTACAATGAGCAGTTCTTC
CASSQGSTGSSYNEQFF
>TRBD2|TRBV5-1|TRBJ2-3|.
TGCGCCAGCAGCATCTCTAGCGGGGGGGCAGATACGCAGTATTTT
CASSISSGGADTQYF
>.|TRBV6-5|TRBJ2-3|.
TGTGCCAGCGGCCAGAGGACTAGGGGGTTCCATACGCAGTATTTT
CASGQRTRGFHTQYF
>.|TRBV11-2|TRBJ1-5|.
TGTGCCAGCAGCTTAGGAAGGGCCCGGGGTAGCAATCAGCCCCAGCATTTT
CASSLGRARGSNQPQHF
>.|TRBV19|TRBJ1-3|.
TGTGCCAGTCATGTGAGCCGTGCCCGCGCTGGAAACACCATATATTTT
CASHVSRARAGNTIYF
>TRBD1|TRBV15|TRBJ2-7|.
TGTGCCACCTCAGACCGGGACAGAAACAACTACGAGCAGTACTTC
CATSDRDRNNYEQYF
>.|TRBV5-1|TRBJ2-2|.
TGCGCCAGCAGCCGACCCGGACAGGGAGGGACCGGGGAGCTGTTTTTT
CASSRPGQGGTGELFF
>.|TRBV6-5|TRBJ1-2|few
TGTGCCAGCAGGCGAGACGGTGACTCCTATGGCTACACCTTC
CASRRDGDSYGYTF
>.|TRBV4-2|TRBJ2-2|.
TGTGCCAGCAGCCAAGATAAATTAGACACCGGGGAGCTGTTTTTT
CASSQDKLDTGELFF